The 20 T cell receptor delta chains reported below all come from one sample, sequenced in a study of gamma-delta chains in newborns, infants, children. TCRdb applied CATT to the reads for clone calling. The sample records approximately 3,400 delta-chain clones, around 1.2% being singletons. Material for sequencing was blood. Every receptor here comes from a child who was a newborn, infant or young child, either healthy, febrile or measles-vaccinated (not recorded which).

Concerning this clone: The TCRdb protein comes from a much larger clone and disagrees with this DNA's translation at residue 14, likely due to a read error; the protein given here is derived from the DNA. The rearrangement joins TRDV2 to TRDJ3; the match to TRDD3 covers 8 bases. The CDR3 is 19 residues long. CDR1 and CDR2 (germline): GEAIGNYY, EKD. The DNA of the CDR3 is TGTGCCTGTGACACCGTACTGGGGGCCGTCTCCTGGGACGCCCGACAGATGTTTTTC. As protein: CACDTVLGAVSWDARQMFF.

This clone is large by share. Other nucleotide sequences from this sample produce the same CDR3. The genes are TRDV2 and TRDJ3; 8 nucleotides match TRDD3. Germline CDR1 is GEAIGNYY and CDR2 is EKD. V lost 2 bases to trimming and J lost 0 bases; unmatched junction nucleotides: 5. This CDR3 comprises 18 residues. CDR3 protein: CACDKVLGGSWDTRQMFF. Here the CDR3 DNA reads TGTGCCTGTGACAAAGTACTGGGGGGCTCCTGGGACACCCGACAGATGTTTTTC.

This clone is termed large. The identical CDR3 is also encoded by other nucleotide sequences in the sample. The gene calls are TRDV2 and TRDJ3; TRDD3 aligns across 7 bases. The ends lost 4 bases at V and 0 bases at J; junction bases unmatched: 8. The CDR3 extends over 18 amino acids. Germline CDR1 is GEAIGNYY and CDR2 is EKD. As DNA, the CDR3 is TGTGCCTGTGATCCCGTACTGGGGAGCTCCTGGGACACCCGACAGATGTTTTTC. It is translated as CACDPVLGSSWDTRQMFF.

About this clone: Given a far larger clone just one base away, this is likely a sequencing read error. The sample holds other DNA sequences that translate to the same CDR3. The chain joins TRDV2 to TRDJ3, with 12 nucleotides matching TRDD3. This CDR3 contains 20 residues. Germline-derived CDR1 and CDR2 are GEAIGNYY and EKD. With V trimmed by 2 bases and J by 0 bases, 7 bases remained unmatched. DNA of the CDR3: TGTGCCTGTGACAAATACTGGGGGATACTCAGCTCCTGGGACACCCGACAGATGTTTTTC. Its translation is CACDKYWGILSSWDTRQMFF.

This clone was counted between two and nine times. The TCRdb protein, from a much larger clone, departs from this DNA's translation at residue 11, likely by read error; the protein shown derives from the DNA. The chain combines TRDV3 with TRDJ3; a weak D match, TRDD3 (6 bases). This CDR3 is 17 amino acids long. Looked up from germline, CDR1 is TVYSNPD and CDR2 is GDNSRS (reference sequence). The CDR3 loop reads CAFLGGGSSWNTRQMFF. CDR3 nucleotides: TGTGCCTTCTTGGGGGGGGGCAGCTCCTGGAACACCCGACAGATGTTTTTC.

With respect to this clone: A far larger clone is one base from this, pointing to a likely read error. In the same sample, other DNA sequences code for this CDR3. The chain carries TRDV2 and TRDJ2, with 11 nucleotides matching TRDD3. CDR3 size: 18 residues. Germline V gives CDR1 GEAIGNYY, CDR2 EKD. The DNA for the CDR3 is TGTGCCTGTGACACCGGAGGTGGGGGATACGCTTTGACAGCACAACTCTTCTTC. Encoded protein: CACDTGGGGYALTAQLFF.

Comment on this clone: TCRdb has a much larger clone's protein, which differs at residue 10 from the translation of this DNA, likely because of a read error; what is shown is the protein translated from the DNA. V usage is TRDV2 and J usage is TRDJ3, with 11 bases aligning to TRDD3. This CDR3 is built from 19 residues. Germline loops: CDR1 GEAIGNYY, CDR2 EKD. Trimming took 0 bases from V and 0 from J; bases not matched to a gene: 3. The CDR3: CACDTWGIRGSWDTRQMFF. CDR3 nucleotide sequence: TGTGCCTGTGACACCTGGGGGATACGCGGCTCCTGGGACACCCGACAGATGTTTTTC.

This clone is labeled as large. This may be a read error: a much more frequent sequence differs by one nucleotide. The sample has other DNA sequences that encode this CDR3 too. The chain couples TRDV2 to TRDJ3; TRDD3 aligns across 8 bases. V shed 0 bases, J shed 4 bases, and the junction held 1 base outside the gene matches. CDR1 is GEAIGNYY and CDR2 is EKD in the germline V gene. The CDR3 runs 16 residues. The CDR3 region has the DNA TGTGCCTGTGACACCGGGGGATATTGGGACACCCGACAGATGTTTTTC. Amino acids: CACDTGGYWDTRQMFF.

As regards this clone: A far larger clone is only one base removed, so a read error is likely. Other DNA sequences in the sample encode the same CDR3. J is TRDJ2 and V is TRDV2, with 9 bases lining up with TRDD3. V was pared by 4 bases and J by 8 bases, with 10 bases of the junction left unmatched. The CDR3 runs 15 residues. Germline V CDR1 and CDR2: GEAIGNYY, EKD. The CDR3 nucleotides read TGTGCCTGTGATCTACTGGGGGACAATCGGGCACAACTCTTCTTT. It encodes CACDLLGDNRAQLFF.

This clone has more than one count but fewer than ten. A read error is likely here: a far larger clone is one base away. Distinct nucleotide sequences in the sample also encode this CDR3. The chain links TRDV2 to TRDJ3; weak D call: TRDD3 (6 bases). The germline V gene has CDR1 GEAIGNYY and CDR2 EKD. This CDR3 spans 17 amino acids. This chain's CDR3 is CACDLLGSSWDTRQMFF. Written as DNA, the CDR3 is TGTGCCTGTGACTTACTGGGCAGCTCCTGGGACACCCGACAGATGTTCTTC.

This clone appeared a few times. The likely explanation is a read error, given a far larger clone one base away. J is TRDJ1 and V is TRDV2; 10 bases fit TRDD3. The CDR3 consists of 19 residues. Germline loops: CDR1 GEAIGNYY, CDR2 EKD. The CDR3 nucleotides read TGTGCCTGTGACCCTCTTACTGGGGGATCGGATCCCGACACCGATAAACCCATCTTT. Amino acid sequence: CACDPLTGGSDPDTDKPIF.

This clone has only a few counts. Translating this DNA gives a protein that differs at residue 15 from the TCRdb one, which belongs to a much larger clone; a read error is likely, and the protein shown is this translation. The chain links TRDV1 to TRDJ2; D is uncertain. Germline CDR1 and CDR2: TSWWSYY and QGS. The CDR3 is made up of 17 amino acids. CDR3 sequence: CALGKGLAASLTAQPFF. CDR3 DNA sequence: TGTGCTCTTGGGAAGGGGTTAGCCGCCTCTTTGACAGCACAACCCTTCTTT.

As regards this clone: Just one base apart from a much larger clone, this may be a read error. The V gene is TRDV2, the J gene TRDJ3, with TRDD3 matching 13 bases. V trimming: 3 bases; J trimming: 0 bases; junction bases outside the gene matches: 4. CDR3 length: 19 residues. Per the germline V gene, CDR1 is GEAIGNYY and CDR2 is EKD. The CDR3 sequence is CACDLLGDTGSWDTRQMFF. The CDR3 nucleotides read TGTGCCTGTGACCTACTGGGGGATACGGGCTCCTGGGACACCCGACAGATGTTTTTC.

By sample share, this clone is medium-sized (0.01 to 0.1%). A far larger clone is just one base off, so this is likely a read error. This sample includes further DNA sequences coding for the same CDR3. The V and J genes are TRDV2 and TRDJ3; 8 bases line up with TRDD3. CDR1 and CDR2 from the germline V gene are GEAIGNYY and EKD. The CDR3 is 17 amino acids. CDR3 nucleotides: TGCGCCTGTGACACCTGGGGGAGCTCCTGGGACACCCGACAGATGTTTTTC. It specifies CACDTWGSSWDTRQMFF.

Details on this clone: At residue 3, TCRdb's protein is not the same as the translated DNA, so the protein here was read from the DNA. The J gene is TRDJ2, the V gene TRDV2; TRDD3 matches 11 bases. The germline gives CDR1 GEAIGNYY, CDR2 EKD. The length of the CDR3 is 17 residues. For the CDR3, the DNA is TGTGCCCGTGACACCGTTGGGGGATACGCTTTGATAGCACAACTCTTCTTT. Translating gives CARDTVGGYALIAQLFF.

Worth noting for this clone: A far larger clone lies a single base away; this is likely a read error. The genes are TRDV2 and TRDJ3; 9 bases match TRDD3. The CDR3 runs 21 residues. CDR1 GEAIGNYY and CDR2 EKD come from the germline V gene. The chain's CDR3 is CACDTGITGGMSSWDTRQVFF. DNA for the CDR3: TGTGCCTGTGACACCGGGATTACTGGGGGAATGAGCTCCTGGGACACCCGACAGGTGTTTTTC.

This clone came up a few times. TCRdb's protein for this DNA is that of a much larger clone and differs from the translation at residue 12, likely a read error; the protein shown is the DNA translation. The DNA for the CDR3 is TGTGCCTGTGACCCCTGGGGGATAGAAGCACAACGCTTCTTT. Its protein product is CACDPWGIEAQRFF. This chain joins TRDV2 and TRDJ2, with 10 bases matching TRDD3. From germline, CDR1 is GEAIGNYY and CDR2 EKD. This CDR3 spans 14 amino acids.

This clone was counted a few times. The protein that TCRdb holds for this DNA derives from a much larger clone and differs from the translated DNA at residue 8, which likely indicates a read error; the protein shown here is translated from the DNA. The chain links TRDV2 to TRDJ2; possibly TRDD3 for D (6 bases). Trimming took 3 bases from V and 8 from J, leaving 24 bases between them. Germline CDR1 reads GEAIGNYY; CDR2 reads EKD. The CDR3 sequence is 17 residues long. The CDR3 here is CACDAYWVIRETAQLFF. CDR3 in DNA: TGTGCCTGTGACGCCTACTGGGTGATACGCGAGACGGCACAACTCTTCTTT.

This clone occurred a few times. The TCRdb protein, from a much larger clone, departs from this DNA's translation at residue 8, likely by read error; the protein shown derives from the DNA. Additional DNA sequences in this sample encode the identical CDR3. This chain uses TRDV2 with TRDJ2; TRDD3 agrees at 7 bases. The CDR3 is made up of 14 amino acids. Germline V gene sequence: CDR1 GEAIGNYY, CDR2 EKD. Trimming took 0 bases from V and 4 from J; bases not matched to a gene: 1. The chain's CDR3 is CACDTWGTTAQLFF. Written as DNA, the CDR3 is TGTGCCTGTGACACCTGGGGGACGACAGCACAACTCTTCTTT.

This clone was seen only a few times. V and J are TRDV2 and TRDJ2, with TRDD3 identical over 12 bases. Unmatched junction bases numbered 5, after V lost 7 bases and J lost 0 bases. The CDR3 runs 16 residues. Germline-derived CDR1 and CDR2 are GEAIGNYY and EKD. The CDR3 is CACDAGGYALTAQLFF. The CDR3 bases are TGTGCCTGCGACGCTGGGGGATACGCTTTGACAGCACAACTCTTCTTT.